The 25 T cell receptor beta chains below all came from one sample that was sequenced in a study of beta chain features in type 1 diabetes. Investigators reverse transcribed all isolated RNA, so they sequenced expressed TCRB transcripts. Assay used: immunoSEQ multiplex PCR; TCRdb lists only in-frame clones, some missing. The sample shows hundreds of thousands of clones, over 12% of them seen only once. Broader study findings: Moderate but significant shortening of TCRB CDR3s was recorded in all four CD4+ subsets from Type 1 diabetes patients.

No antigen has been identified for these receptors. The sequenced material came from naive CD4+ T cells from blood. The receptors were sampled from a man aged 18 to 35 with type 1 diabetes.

In DNA form, the CDR3 reads TGTGCCAGCCACTCCCAGGGTCAAGAGACCCAGTACTTC. As protein: CASHSQGQETQYF. This chain links TRBV18 with TRBJ2-5, with D possibly TRBD1 on 5 matching bases. The CDR3 covers 13 residues. V was clipped by 8 bases and J by 2 bases, with 12 bases between them. Germline CDR1 is KGHSH and CDR2 is LQKENI.

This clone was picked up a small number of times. The CDR3 reads CASSTGDLYEQYF. The CDR3, as DNA: TGTGCCAGCAGCACAGGGGACCTGTACGAGCAGTACTTC. The genes are TRBV7-2 and TRBJ2-7; 7 bases match TRBD1. The CDR3 runs to 13 residues. J gave up 4 bases and V 5 bases, and 5 bases lay outside the gene matches. Germline V CDR1 and CDR2: SGHTA, FQGNSA.

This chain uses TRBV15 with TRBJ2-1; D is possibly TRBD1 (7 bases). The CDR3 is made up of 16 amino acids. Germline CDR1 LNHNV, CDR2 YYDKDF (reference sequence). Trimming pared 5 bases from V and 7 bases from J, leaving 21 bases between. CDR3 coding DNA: TGTGCCACCAGCGGTATAGGAAGCAGGGGGAGGAATGAGCAGTTCTTC. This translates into CATSGIGSRGRNEQFF.

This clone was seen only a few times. CDR3 sequence (DNA): TGTGCCAGCAGCGCCGACAGAGTGGAGACCCAGTACTTC. This translates into CASSADRVETQYF. This chain uses TRBV9 with TRBJ2-5; possibly TRBD1 for D (5 bases). The CDR3 sequence is 13 residues long. V lost 3 bases and J lost 5, with 11 bases in between. The germline V gene encodes CDR1 SGDLS and CDR2 YYNGEE. Supplemented by reference TRBV9 and TRBJ2-5, the full variable domain reads DSGVTQTPKHLITATGQRVTLRCSPRSGDLSVYWYQQSLDQGLQFLIQYYNGEERAKGNILERFSAQQFPDLHSELNLSSLELGDSALYFCASSADRVETQYFGPGTRLLVL.

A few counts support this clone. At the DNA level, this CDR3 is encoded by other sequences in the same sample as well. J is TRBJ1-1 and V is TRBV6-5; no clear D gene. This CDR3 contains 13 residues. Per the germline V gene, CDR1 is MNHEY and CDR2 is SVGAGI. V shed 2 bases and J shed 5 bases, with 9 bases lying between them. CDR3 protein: CASSYRRETEAFF. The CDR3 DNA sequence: TGTGCCAGCAGTTACAGGCGGGAAACTGAAGCTTTCTTT.

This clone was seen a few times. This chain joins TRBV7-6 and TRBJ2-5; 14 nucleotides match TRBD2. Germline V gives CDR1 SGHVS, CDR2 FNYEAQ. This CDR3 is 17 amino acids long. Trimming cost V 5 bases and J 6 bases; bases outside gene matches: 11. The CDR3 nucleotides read TGTGCCAGCAGCCCGATCGGACTAGCGGGGGGTGGGAAGACCCAGTACTTC. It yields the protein CASSPIGLAGGGKTQYF.

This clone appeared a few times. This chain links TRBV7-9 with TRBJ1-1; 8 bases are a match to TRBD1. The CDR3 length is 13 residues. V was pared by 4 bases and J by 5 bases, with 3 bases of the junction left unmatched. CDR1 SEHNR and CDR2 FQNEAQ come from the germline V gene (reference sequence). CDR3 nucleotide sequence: TGTGCCAGCAGCTCGGGACAGGCAACTGAAGCTTTCTTT. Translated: CASSSGQATEAFF. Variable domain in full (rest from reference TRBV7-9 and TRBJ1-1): DTGVSQNPRHKITKRGQNVTFRCDPISEHNRLYWYRQTLGQGPEFLTYFQNEAQLEKSRLLSDRFSAERPKGSFSTLEIQRTEQGDSAMYLCASSSGQATEAFFGQGTRLTVV.

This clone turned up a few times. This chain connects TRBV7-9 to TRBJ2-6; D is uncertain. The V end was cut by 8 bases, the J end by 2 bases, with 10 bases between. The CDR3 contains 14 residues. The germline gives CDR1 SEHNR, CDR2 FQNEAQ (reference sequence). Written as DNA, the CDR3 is TGTGCCAGCCTCGATCGGGCTGGGGCCAACGTCCTGACTTTC. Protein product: CASLDRAGANVLTF.

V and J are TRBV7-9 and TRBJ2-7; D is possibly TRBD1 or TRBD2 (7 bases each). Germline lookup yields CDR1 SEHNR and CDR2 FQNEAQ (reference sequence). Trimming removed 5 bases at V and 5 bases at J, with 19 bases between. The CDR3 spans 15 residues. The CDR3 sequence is CASSPRGRGRDEQYF. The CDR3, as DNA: TGTGCCAGCAGCCCCAGGGGGAGGGGGCGCGACGAGCAGTACTTC.

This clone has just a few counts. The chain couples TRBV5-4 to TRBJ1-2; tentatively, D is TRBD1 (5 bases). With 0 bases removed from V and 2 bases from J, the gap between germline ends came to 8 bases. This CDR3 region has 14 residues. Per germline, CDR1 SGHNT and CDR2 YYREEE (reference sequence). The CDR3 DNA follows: TGTGCCAGCAGCTTGGACAGGAGGAACTATGGCTACACCTTC. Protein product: CASSLDRRNYGYTF.

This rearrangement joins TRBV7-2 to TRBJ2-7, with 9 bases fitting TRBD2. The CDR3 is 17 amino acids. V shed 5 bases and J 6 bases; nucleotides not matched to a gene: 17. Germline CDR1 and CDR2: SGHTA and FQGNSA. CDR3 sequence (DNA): TGTGCCAGCAGCCCGGCTCCCCCTGGGCGGGGGGGCTCCGAGCAGTACTTC. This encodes CASSPAPPGRGGSEQYF.

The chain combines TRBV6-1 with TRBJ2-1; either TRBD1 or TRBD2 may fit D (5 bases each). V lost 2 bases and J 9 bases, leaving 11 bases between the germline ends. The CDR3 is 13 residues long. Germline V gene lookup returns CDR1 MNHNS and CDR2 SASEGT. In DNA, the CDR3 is TGTGCCAGCAGTGAATATGGGACGGTTGAGCAGTTCTTC. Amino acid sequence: CASSEYGTVEQFF.

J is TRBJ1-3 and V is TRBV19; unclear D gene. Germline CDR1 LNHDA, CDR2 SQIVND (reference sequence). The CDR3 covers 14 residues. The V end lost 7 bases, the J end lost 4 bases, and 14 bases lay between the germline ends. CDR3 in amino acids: CASIQRWGGNTIYF. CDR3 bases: TGTGCCAGTATCCAGAGATGGGGAGGAAACACCATATATTTT.

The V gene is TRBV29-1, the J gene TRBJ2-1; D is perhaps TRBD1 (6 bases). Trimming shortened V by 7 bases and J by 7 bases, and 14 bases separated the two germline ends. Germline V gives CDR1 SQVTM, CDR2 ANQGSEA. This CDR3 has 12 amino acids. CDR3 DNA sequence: TGCAGCGGGAACAGGGCTGGAAATGAGCAGTTCTTC. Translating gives CSGNRAGNEQFF.

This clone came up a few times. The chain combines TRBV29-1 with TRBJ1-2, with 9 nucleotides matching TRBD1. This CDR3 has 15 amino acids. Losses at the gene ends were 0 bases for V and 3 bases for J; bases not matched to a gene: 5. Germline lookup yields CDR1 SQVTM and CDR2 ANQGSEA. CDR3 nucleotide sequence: TGCAGCGTTGAAGACGGACGACAGGGGGACTATGGCTACACCTTC. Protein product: CSVEDGRQGDYGYTF.

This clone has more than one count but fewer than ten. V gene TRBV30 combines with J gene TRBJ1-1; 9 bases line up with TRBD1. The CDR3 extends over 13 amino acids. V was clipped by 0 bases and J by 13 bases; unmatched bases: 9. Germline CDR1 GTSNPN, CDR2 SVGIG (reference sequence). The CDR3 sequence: CAWSVNRGHNGFF. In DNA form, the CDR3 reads TGTGCCTGGAGTGTAAACAGGGGGCATAATGGTTTCTTT.

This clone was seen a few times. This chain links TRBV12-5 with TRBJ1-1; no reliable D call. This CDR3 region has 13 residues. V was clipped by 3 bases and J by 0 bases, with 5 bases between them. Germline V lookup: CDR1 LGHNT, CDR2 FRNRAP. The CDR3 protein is CASGLDMNTEAFF. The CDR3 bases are TGTGCTAGTGGTTTAGATATGAACACTGAAGCTTTCTTT. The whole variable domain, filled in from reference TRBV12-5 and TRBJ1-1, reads DARVTQTPRHKVTEMGQEVTMRCQPILGHNTVFWYRQTMMQGLELLAYFRNRAPLDDSGMPKDRFSAEMPDATLATLKIQPSEPRDSAVYFCASGLDMNTEAFFGQGTRLTVV.

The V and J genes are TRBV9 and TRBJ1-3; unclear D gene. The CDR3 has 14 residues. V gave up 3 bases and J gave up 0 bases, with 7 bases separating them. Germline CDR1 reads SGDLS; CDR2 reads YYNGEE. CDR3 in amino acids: CASSADNSGNTIYF. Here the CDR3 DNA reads TGTGCCAGCAGCGCAGACAACTCTGGAAACACCATATATTTT.

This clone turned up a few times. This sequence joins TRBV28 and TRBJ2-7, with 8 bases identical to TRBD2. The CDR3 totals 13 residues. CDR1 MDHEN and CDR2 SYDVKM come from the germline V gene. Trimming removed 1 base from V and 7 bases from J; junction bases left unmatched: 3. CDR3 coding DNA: TGTGCCAGCAGTTTATTAAGCGGGAGAGAGCAGTACTTC. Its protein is CASSLLSGREQYF.

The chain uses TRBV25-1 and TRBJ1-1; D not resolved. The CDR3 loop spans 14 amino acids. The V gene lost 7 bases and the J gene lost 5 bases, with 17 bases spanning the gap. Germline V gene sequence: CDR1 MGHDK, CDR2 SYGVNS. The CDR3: CASNSGWGLTEAFF. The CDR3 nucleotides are TGTGCCAGCAACTCCGGTTGGGGATTGACTGAAGCTTTCTTT.

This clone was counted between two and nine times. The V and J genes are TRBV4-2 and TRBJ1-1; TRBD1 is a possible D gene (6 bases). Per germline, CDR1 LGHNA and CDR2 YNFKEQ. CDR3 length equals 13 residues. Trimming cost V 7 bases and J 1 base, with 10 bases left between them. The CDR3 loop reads CASTAQGNTEAFF. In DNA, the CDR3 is TGTGCCAGCACCGCACAGGGGAACACTGAAGCTTTCTTT.

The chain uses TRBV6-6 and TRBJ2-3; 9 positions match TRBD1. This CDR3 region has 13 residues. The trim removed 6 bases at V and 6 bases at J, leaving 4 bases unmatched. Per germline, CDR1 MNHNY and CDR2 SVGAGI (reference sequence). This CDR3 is CASREQGADTQYF. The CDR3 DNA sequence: TGTGCCAGCAGGGAACAGGGGGCTGATACGCAGTATTTT.

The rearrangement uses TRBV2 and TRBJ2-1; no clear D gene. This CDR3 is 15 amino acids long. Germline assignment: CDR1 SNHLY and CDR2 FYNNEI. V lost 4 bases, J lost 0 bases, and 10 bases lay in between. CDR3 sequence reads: CASSVATSSYNEQFF. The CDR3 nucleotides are TGTGCCAGCAGTGTCGCCACCTCCTCCTACAATGAGCAGTTCTTC.

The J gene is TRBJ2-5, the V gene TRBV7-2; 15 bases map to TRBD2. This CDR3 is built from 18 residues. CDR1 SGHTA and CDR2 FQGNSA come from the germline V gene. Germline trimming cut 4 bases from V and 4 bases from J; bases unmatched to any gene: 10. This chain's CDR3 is CASSSWTSGRAGGETQYF. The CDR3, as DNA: TGTGCCAGCAGCTCCTGGACTAGCGGGAGGGCCGGGGGAGAGACCCAGTACTTC.

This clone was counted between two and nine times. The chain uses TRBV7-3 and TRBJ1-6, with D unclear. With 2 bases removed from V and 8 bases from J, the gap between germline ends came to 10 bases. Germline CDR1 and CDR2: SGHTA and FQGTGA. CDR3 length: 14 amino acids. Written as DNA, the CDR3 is TGTGCCAGCAGCTTACGCCCCCGGGATTCACCCCTCCACTTT. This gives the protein CASSLRPRDSPLHF.